This is a list of T cell receptor beta chains from one sample in a study of CD8+ T cells in alopecia areata. This table comes from immunoSEQ multiplex PCR, and its TCRdb copy is limited to in-frame clones, with some not included. The top ten hold around 14% of the sample, which has approximately 150,000 clones, approximately 86% seen once. The source material was CD8+ T cells sorted from blood, sampled at week 4, from a patient treated with tofacitinib. These receptors came from a human donor with alopecia areata. The conserved cysteine and the conserved F or W are not part of the CDR3 here. Not all rows give a size; the values are once, few, many and, for expanded clones, a class.

v_gene	len	abundance	CDR3aa
TRBV27	11	.	ASSLVPYNEQF
TRBV29-1	11	.	SAFSGASYEQY
TRBV2	10	once	ASSLAFYEQY
TRBV5-6	13	.	ASSVLLIMNTEAF
TRBV19	13	.	ASSMLQGSPYEQY
TRBV2	11	.	ASPLGTVDEAF
TRBV30	14	.	AWSNPRTGATYEQY
TRBV27	14	.	ASSPTAGGMDYEQY
TRBV6-1	14	.	ASRETVEFSTDTQY
TRBV27	12	.	ASSGHRDSYEQY
TRBV28	10	.	ASSWTSYEQY
TRBV29-1	12	.	SVELPTASYEQY
TRBV4-1	12	.	ASSQGTGEYEQF
TRBV18	12	.	ASSTGFSTDTQY
TRBV19	12	once	ASSIQGSSYEQY
TRBV9	12	.	ASSLLRGPGELF
TRBV30	10	once	AWSLAGYEQY
TRBV6-5	10	.	ASSYVGGEQY
TRBV27	12	.	ASSLRRRTYEQY
TRBV11-2	15	.	ASSLAISGLISYEQY
TRBV29-1	10	.	SASTGSYEQY
TRBV13	14	once	ASSLARGRANEKLF
TRBV7-8	13	.	ASSETGTVTDTQY
TRBV4-1	12	.	ASSQASVSYEQY
TRBV27	13	.	ASSLSVRANYGYT
TRBV19	13	.	ASSVDRGLDTEAF
TRBV21-1	12	.	ASWGAGTAYEQY
TRBV2	11	.	ASSEAPGGEQY
TRBV6-5	11	.	ASSYSGTDGYT
TRBV29-1	14	.	SVEATIGTVQNIQY
TRBV19	12	.	ASSLAGAPDTQY
TRBV9	12	.	ASSADRDRHGYT
TRBV7-9	13	.	ASSYGTSLPEPQH
TRBV27	10	.	ASNSGAQEQF
TRBV5-6	11	.	ASSPTVPNEQF
TRBV29-1	12	.	SVEDTGGKETQY
TRBV29-1	12	few	SVGVDSSYNEQF
TRBV10-2	11	once	ASSTGHSYEQY
TRBV27	15	.	ASSLTAGDSGANVLT